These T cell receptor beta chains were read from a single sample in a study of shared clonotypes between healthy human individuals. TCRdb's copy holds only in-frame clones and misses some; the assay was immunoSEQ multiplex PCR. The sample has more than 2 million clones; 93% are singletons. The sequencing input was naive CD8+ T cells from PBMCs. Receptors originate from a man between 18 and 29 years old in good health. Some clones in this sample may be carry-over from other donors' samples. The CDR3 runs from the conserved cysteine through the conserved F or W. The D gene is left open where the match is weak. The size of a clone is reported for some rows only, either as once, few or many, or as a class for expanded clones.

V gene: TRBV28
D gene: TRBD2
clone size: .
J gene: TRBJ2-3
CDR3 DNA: TGTGCCAGCAGTATCCGACTAGCGCCAGGAGATACGCAGTATTTT
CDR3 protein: CASSIRLAPGDTQYF

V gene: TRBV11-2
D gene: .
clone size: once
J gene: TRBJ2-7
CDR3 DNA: TGTGCCAGCAGTTACAGCCCGGTGGGGCAGTACTTC
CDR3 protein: CASSYSPVGQYF

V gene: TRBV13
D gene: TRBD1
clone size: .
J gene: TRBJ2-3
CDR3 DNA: TGTGCCAGCAGCCCCGGGACAGGGTTTCATTCAGATACGCAGTATTTT
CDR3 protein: CASSPGTGFHSDTQYF

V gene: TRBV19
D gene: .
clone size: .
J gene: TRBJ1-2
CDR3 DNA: TGTGCCAGTAGTATTTACGACAGCCTGGGTGGCTACACCTTC
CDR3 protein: CASSIYDSLGGYTF

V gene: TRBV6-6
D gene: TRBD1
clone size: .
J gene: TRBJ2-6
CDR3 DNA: TGTGCCAGCAGGGGACAGGGCCTCTCTGGGGCCAACGTCCTGACTTTC
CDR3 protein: CASRGQGLSGANVLTF

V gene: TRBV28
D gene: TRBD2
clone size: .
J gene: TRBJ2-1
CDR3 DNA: TGTGCCTTGAGGGCTAGCGGGAATAATGAGCAGTTCTTC
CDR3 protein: CALRASGNNEQFF

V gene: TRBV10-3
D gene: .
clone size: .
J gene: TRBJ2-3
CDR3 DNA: TGTGCCATCAGTCACTATCCCACAGATACGCAGTATTTT
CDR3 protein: CAISHYPTDTQYF

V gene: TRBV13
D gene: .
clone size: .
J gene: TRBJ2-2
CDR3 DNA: TGTGCCAGCAGCCCAACCACCGGGGAGCTGTTTTTT
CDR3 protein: CASSPTTGELFF

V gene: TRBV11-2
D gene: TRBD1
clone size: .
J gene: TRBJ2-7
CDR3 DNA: TGTGCCAGCAGCTTAGAAATGGGACAGCCCTACGAGCAGTACTTC
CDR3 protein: CASSLEMGQPYEQYF

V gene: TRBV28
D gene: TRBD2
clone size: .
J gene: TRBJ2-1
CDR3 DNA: TGTGCCACCGGAGAAGCGACGGGAGGAACCTACAATGAGCAGTTCTTC
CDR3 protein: CATGEATGGTYNEQFF

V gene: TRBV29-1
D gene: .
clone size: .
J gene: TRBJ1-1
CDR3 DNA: TGCAGCGTCCTAGACCCGGGAGGCTCAACTGAAGCTTTCTTT
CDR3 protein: CSVLDPGGSTEAFF

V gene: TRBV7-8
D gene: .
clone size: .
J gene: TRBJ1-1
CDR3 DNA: TGTGCCAGCAGCCCCGACAGAGCGGGTGAAGCTTTCTTT
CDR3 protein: CASSPDRAGEAFF

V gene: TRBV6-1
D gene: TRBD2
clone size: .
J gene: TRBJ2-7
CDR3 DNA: TGTGCCAGCAGTGAAGCATATCCGACGGGTACTAGCGGGTACCCTTCCTACGAGCAGTACTTC
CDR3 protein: CASSEAYPTGTSGYPSYEQYF

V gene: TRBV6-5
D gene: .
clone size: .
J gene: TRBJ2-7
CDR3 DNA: TGTGCCAGCAGTATACAGGGCCCGAGTTACGAGCAGTACTTC
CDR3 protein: CASSIQGPSYEQYF

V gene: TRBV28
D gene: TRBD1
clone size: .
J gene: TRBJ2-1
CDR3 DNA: TGTGCCAGCAGTTTTGGCCCCGCGACAGGGGCCAATGAGCAGTTCTTC
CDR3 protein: CASSFGPATGANEQFF

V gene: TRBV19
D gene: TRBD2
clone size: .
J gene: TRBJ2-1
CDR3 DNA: TGTGCCAGTAGTACGAGCGGGAGTATCCCCTACAATGAGCAGTTCTTC
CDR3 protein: CASSTSGSIPYNEQFF

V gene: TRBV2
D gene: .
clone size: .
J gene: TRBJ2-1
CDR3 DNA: TGTGCCAGCATTGTGGTAGACAATGACAATGAGCAGTTCTTC
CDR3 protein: CASIVVDNDNEQFF

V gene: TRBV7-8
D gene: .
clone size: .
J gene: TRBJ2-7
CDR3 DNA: TGTGCCAGCAGCTTAGCGGTACGGACTGGGACCTCCTACGAGCAGTACTTC
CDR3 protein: CASSLAVRTGTSYEQYF

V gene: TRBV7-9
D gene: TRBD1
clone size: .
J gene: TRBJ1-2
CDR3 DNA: TGTGCCAGCAGCTTATTCCCAGGGGGGGACTATGGCTACACCTTC
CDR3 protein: CASSLFPGGDYGYTF

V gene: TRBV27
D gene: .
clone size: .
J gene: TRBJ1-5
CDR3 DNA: TGTGCCAGCAGGTCACACAGGGGCAATCAGCCCCAGCATTTT
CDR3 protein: CASRSHRGNQPQHF

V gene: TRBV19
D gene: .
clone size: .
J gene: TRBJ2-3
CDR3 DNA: TGTGCCAGTAGGGAGAGCACAGATACGCAGTATTTT
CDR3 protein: CASRESTDTQYF

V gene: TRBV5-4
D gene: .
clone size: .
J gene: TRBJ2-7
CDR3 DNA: TGTGCCAGCAGCTGGGAAGATCGGGTACCCTACGAGCAGTACTTC
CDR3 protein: CASSWEDRVPYEQYF

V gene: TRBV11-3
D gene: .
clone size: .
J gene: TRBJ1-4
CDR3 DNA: TGTGCCAGCAGTCAACTGGAAGGTAATGAAAAACTGTTTTTT
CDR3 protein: CASSQLEGNEKLFF

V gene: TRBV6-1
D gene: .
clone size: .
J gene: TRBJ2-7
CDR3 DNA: TGTGCCTGGGCCCCAGGCTCGATCTCCTACGAGCAGTACTTC
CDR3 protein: CAWAPGSISYEQYF

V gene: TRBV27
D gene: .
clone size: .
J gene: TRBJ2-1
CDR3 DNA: TGTGCCAGCAGTTTAAATCAAGGGACCTTGTCCTACAATGAGCAGTTCTTC
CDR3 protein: CASSLNQGTLSYNEQFF

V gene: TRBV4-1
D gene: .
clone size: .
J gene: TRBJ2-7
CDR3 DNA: TGCGCCAGCAGCCAAGCTGAACGCGGCCTTTACGAGCAGTACTTC
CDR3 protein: CASSQAERGLYEQYF

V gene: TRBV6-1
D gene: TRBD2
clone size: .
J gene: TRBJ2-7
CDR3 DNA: TGTGCCAGCAGTGCCCGGGACTACGCCTACGAGCAGTACTTC
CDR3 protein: CASSARDYAYEQYF

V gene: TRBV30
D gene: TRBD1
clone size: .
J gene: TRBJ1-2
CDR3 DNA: TGTGCCTGGAGTTGGAAGGGACAGGGCGGCCGAACTTATGGCTACACCTTC
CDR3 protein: CAWSWKGQGGRTYGYTF

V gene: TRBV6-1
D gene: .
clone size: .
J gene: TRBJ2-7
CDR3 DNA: TGTGCCAGCAAGACACGGTCCTCCCCAACCTACGAGCAGTACTTC
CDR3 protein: CASKTRSSPTYEQYF

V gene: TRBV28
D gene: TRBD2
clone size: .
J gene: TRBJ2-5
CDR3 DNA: TGTGCCAGCAGATCCGGGACTAGCGTTCAAGAGACCCAGTACTTC
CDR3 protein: CASRSGTSVQETQYF

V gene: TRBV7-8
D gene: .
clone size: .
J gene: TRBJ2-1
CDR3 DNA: TGTGCCAGCAGTTCAAGCAACCCGCACAATGAGCAGTTCTTC
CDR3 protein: CASSSSNPHNEQFF

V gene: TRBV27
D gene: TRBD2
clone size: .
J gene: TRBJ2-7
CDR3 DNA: TGTGCCAGCAGTTTCGGGACTAGTTACGAGCAGTACTTC
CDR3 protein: CASSFGTSYEQYF

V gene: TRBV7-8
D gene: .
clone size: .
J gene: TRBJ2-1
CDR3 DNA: TGTGCCAGCAGCTTAGGGGAGTGGAATGAGCAGTTCTTC
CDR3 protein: CASSLGEWNEQFF

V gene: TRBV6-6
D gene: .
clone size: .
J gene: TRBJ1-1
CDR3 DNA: TGTGCCAGCAGTTATAGTTCCATCGAACCTGAAGCTTTCTTT
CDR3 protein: CASSYSSIEPEAFF

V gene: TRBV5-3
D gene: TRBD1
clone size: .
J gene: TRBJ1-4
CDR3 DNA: TGTGCCAGAAGCCACTACAGGGGTGGGTGCTCGGTTAATGAAAAACTGTTTTTT
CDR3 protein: CARSHYRGGCSVNEKLFF

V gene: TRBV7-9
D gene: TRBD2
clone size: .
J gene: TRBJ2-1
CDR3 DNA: TGTGCCAGCAGCTTACTAGCGGGAGGTTCTAATGAGCAGTTCTTC
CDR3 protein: CASSLLAGGSNEQFF

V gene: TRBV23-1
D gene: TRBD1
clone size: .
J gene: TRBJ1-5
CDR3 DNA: TGCGCCAGCAGTCCCACCGACAGGGGAGGGAATCAGCCCCAGCATTTT
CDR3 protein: CASSPTDRGGNQPQHF

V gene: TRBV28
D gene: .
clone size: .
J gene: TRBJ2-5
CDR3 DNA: TGTGCCAGCACCCTGGTGACGGGAGAGACCCAGTACTTC
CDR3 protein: CASTLVTGETQYF

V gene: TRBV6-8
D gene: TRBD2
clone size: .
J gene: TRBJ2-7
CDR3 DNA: TGTGCCAGCAGTCGCAACATCCTTCTAGCGGGAGATTACGAGCAGTACTTC
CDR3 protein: CASSRNILLAGDYEQYF

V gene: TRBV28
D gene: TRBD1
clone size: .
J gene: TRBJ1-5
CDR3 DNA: TGTGCCGGCGCACAGGGGGCGGTTGGTCAGCCCCAGCATTTT
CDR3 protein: CAGAQGAVGQPQHF

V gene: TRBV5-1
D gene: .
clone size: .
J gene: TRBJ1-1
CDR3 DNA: TGCGCCAGCAGCGTAGGACAAATCAACACTGAAGCTTTCTTT
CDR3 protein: CASSVGQINTEAFF

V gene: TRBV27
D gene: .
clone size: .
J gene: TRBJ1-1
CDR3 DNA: TGTGCCAGCAGTGCTACAGGGTTTGAAGCTTTCTTT
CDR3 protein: CASSATGFEAFF

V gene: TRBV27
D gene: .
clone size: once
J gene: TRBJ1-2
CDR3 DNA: TGTGCCAGCAGTTTATTGACAGGAGAAGCGAGGGGCTACACCTTC
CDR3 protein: CASSLLTGEARGYTF

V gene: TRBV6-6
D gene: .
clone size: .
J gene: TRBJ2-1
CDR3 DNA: TGTGCCAGCTCGGACGATAATCGCTACAATGAGCAGTTCTTC
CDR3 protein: CASSDDNRYNEQFF

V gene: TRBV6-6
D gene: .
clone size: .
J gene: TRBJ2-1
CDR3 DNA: TGTGCCAGCCGCTCGGGTTCCGACAATGAGCAGTTCTTC
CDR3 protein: CASRSGSDNEQFF

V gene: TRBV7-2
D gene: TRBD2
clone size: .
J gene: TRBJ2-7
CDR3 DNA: TGTGCCAGCAGCTTCCCGGGACTAGCGGCTGAGCAGTACTTC
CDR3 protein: CASSFPGLAAEQYF

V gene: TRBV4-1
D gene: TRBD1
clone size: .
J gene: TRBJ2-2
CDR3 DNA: TGCGCCAGCAGCCAACCCCTTGCGACAGGGGCCGGGGAGCTGTTTTTT
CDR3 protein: CASSQPLATGAGELFF

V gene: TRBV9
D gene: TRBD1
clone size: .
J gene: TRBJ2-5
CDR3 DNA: TGTGCCAGCAGCGTAGTAGGGACAGCAGGCGAGACCCAGTACTTC
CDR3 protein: CASSVVGTAGETQYF

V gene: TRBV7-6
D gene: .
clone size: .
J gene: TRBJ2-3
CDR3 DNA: TGTGCCAGCAGCAAAACCGGGACATTTAGCACAGATACGCAGTATTTT
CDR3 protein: CASSKTGTFSTDTQYF

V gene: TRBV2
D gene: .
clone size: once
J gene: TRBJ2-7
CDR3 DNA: TGTGCCAGCAGTGACTGGGGGAGCGAGCAGTACTTC
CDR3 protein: CASSDWGSEQYF

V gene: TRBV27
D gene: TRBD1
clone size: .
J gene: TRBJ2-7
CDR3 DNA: TGTGCCAGCAGTCCCGGGACAGGGGACCTGGGGGTCTACGAGCAGTACTTC
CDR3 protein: CASSPGTGDLGVYEQYF

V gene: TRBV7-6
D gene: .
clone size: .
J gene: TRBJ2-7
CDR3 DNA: TGTGCCAGCAGCTCACCGGGACAAGGGGCCTACGAGCAGTACTTC
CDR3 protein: CASSSPGQGAYEQYF

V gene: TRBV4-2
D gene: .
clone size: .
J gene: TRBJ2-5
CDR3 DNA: TGTGCCAGCAGCCAGACCGAAATCCATCCGGGCGAGACCCAGTACTTC
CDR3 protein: CASSQTEIHPGETQYF

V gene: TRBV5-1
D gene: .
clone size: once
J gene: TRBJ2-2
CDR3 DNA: TGCGCCAGCAGCTTAGAGAGGCCCGGGGAGCTGTTTTTT
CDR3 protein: CASSLERPGELFF

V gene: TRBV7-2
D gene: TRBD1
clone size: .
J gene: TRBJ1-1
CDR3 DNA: TGTGCCAGCAGCTTATTCGGGCACAGGGGCAACACTGAAGCTTTCTTT
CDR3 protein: CASSLFGHRGNTEAFF

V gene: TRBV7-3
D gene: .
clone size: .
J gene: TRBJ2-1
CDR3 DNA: TGTGCCAGCAGCTTAACGAGGGCCAGCTCCTACAATGAGCAGTTCTTC
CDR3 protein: CASSLTRASSYNEQFF

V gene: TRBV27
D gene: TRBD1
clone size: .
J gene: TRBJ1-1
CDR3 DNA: TGTGCCAGCAGTTTGGACAGGGGGACGGGTGAAGCTTTCTTT
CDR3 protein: CASSLDRGTGEAFF

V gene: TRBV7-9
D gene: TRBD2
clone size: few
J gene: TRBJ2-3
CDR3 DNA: TGTGCCAGCAGCCCCCTCCCTATGGTGAAGCGGGAGGGTGCAGATACGCAGTATTTT
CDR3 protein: CASSPLPMVKREGADTQYF

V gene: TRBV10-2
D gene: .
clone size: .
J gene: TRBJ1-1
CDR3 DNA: TGCGCCAGCAGTGAATATCAGGGACAATTAACTGAAGCTTTCTTT
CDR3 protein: CASSEYQGQLTEAFF

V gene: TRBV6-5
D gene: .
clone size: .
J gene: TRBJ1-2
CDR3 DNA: TGTGCCAGCAGTTACTCGACGGGGGGCTACACCTTC
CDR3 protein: CASSYSTGGYTF